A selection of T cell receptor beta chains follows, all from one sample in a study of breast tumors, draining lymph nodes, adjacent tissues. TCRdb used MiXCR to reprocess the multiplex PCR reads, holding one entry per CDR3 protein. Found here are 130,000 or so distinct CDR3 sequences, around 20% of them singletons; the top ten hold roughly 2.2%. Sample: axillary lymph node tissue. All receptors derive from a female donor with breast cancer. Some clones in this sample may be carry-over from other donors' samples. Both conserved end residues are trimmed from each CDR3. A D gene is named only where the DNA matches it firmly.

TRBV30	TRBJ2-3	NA	AWRGPGGNTDTQY
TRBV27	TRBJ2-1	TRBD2	ASSLEHASGRVEQF
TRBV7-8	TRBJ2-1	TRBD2	ASSLALAGEQNEQF
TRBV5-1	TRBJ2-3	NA	ASSLASIGGRSTDTQY
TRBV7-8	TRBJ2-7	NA	ASSVSWGQGSSYEQC
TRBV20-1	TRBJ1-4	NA	SARAWNEKLF
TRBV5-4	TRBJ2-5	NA	ASERDGETQY
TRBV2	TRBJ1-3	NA	ASTTTAGNTIY
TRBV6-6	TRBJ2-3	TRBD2	ASSYGSGGTDTQY
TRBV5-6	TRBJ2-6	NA	ASSLVQVNRAP
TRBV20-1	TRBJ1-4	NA	SARDTQALATNEKLF
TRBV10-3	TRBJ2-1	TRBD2	AISEKAGANNEQF
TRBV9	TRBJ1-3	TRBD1	ASSAGQGSSGNTIY
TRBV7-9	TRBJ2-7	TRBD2	ASSYTSGYYEQY
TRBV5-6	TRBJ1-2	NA	ASGLITGGLVYGYT
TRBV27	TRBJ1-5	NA	ASSAQGSNQPQH
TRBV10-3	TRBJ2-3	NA	AISEAGFADTQY
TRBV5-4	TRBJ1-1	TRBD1	ASSHLTGGLGTEAF
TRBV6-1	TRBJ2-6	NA	ASSPGGRASFGANVLT
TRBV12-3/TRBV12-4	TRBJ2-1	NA	ASSLRENYNEQF
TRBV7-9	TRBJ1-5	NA	ASSLGQGMDQPQH
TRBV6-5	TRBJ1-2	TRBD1	ASSYSGDRDGYT
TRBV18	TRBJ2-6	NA	ASSRQGYSGANVLT
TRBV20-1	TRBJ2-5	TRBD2	SALPGTSGRGAQETQY
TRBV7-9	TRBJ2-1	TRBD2	ASSPPLAGVRNEQF
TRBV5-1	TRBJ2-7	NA	ASSLAGSGYEQC
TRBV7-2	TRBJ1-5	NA	ASEKGPTNQPQH
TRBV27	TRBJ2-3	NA	ASSLSGPRDTQC